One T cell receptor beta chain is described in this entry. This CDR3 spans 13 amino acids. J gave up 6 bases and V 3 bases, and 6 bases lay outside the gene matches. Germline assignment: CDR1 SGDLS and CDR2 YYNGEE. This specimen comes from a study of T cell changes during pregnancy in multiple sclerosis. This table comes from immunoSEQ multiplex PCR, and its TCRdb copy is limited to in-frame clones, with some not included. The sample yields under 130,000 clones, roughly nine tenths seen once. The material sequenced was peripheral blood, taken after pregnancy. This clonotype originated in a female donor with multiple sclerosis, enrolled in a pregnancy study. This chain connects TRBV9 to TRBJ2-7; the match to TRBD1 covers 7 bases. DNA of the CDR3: TGTGCCAGCAGCGCTACAGGGGTGGGCGAGCAGTACTTC. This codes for CASSATGVGEQYF.